This record covers a single T cell receptor beta chain. Generated by immunoSEQ multiplex PCR, the TCRdb table keeps only in-frame clones and is missing some. The sample has about 22,000 clones, 85% to 95% seen once. Per the germline V gene, CDR1 is MNHNY and CDR2 is SVGAGI (reference sequence). J lost 5 bases, V lost 2 bases, and 5 bases had no gene match. The CDR3 contains 14 residues. The data were obtained in a study of T cells in tumors and immune-related adverse events. This material consisted of lymph node tissue, taken from a patient treated with anti-PD-1 therapy. The clonotype originates from a female donor with metastatic renal cell carcinoma. The chain recombines TRBV6-6 with TRBJ2-7; 8 positions agree with TRBD1. The CDR3 nucleotides are TGTGCCAGCAGTTACCCCGGACAGGGCCACGAGCAGTACTTC. Protein product: CASSYPGQGHEQYF.